Each of the 14 T cell receptor beta chains below was sequenced from the same sample in a study of T cell responses to AZD1222 COVID-19 vaccine. TCRdb's copy holds only in-frame clones and misses some; the assay was immunoSEQ multiplex PCR. The sample includes approximately 170,000 clones, 80% to 95% of them seen just once. The source was peripheral blood, collected on day 0 of AZD1222 vaccination. Every receptor here comes from an adult in good health.

The chain is built from TRBV6-5 and TRBJ1-2, with 10 bases fitting TRBD1. This CDR3 has 14 residues. The junction had 4 bases not matched to a gene; V was cut back by 7 bases and J by 2 bases. Germline V gene lookup returns CDR1 MNHEY and CDR2 SVGAGI. The CDR3 DNA sequence: TGTGCCAGCATAACGGGACAGGGGAACTATGGCTACACCTTC. Translation: CASITGQGNYGYTF.

The chain couples TRBV5-8 to TRBJ2-7, with no clear D. V was pared by 1 base and J by 6 bases, with 17 bases between. The CDR3 runs 15 residues. The germline CDR1 and CDR2 sequences are SGHTS and YDEGEE. In DNA, the CDR3 is TGTGCCAGCAGCTTGCTCGGGTCGCTACCAACCGAGCAGTACTTC. Amino acids: CASSLLGSLPTEQYF. Full variable domain (outside the CDR3, taken from reference TRBV5-8 and TRBJ2-7): EAGVTQSPTHLIKTRGQQATLRCSPISGHTSVYWYQQALGLGLQFLLWYDEGEERNRGNFPPRFSGRQFPNYSSELNVNALELEDSALYLCASSLLGSLPTEQYFGPGTRLTVT.

This chain links TRBV3-1 (or the pseudogene TRBV3-2) with TRBJ2-1; 9 bases align to TRBD2. Germline V gene lookup returns CDR1 LGHDT and CDR2 YNNKEL (reference sequence). Germline trimming cut 1 base from V and 2 bases from J; bases unmatched to any gene: 6. The CDR3 spans 17 residues. For the CDR3, the DNA is TGTGCCAGCAGCCAAGTCTCCGGACTAGCGACCTACAATGAGCAGTTCTTC. It translates to CASSQVSGLATYNEQFF.

The chain is built from TRBV19 and TRBJ2-3, with 7 nucleotides matching TRBD2. V lost 7 bases, J lost 1 base, and 2 bases stayed unmatched. Germline CDR1 is LNHDA and CDR2 is SQIVND (reference sequence). The CDR3 totals 13 residues. CDR3 nucleotides: TGTGCCAGTAAGCGGGGCCGCACAGATACGCAGTATTTT. This gives the protein CASKRGRTDTQYF.

This chain joins TRBV7-8 and TRBJ1-6; tentative D call: TRBD1 (5 bases). V was pared by 0 bases and J by 12 bases, with 21 bases between. The germline V gene encodes CDR1 SGHVS and CDR2 FQNEAQ. The CDR3 spans 17 residues. DNA of the CDR3: TGTGCCAGCAGCTTAGCGGCGGGACGGGGCCGGGATTTACCCCTCCACTTT. It codes for CASSLAAGRGRDLPLHF.

This clone was counted once. The identical CDR3 is also encoded by other nucleotide sequences in the sample. The V call is TRBV5-1, the J call TRBJ1-4; D gene ambiguous. CDR3 size: 14 residues. The ends were cut back, 2 bases at V and 0 bases at J, with 5 bases in the middle. Germline loops: CDR1 SGHRS, CDR2 YFSETQ. CDR3 region: CASSLSSTNEKLFF. The CDR3 nucleotides read TGCGCCAGCAGCTTAAGCTCAACTAATGAAAAACTGTTTTTT. The entire variable domain, with the rest obtained from reference TRBV5-1 and TRBJ1-4, is as follows: KAGVTQTPRYLIKTRGQQVTLSCSPISGHRSVSWYQQTPGQGLQFLFEYFSETQRNKGNFPGRFSGRQFSNSRSEMNVSTLELGDSALYLCASSLSSTNEKLFFGSGTQLSVL.

This clone was detected once. The rearrangement uses TRBV6-1 and TRBJ1-5, with D unclear. The germline V gene encodes CDR1 MNHNS and CDR2 SASEGT. This CDR3 comprises 15 residues. Trimming stripped 1 base from V and 2 bases from J, with 9 bases between. CDR3 DNA: TGTGCCAGCAGTGAAGAAGGGTGGGGCAATCAGCCCCAGCATTTT. It codes for CASSEEGWGNQPQHF.

The genes are TRBV14 and TRBJ1-1; perhaps TRBD1 as D (5 bases). Germline-derived CDR1 and CDR2 are SGHDN and FVKESK. This CDR3 spans 13 amino acids. V was pared by 4 bases and J by 1 base, with 7 bases between. This CDR3 reads CASSLTANTEAFF. The CDR3 DNA reads as TGTGCCAGCAGCCTGACAGCGAACACTGAAGCTTTCTTT.

V gene TRBV6-2 or TRBV6-3 combines with J gene TRBJ1-2, with 7 bases fitting TRBD1. This CDR3 comprises 13 residues. The V segment lost 5 bases and the J segment 4 bases; nucleotides outside the gene matches: 4. In germline, CDR1 is MNHEY, CDR2 SVGEGT. CDR3 loop: CASSPGQVYGYTF. Written as DNA, the CDR3 is TGTGCCAGCAGTCCCGGACAGGTCTATGGCTACACCTTC.

The V call is TRBV10-3, the J call TRBJ1-2; D remains unclear. CDR3 size: 15 residues. Looked up from germline, CDR1 is ENHRY and CDR2 is SYGVKD. Trimming stripped 4 bases from V and 4 bases from J, with 16 bases between. The DNA of the CDR3 is TGTGCCATCAGTGGGGTGCCACCGGAAACCTATGGCTACACCTTC. Translation gives CAISGVPPETYGYTF.

This chain joins TRBV24-1 and TRBJ2-2, with TRBD2 matching 7 bases. Germline CDR1 KGHDR, CDR2 SFDVKD. The CDR3 is made up of 14 amino acids. With 7 bases clipped from V and 5 bases from J, the junction kept 6 bases outside the gene matches. The chain's CDR3 is CATSSGGRTGELFF. The CDR3 region has the DNA TGTGCCACCAGCTCCGGGGGGAGAACCGGGGAGCTGTTTTTT.

This chain connects TRBV7-2 to TRBJ1-2, with 8 bases that match TRBD1. The V and J ends lost 2 bases and 8 bases, in that order; junction bases with no gene match: 4. The germline V gene encodes CDR1 SGHTA and CDR2 FQGNSA. This CDR3 is built from 13 residues. The DNA for the CDR3 is TGTGCCAGCAGCTTACAGGGGGCGTGGGGCTACACCTTC. Protein product: CASSLQGAWGYTF. The variable domain in full, with the rest retrieved from reference TRBV7-2 and TRBJ1-2, is GAGVSQSPSNKVTEKGKDVELRCDPISGHTALYWYRQSLGQGLEFLIYFQGNSAPDKSGLPSDRFSAERTGGSVSTLTIQRTQQEDSAVYLCASSLQGAWGYTFGSGTRLTVV.

V and J are TRBV7-2 and TRBJ1-2; D is possibly TRBD1 (5 bases). The germline V and J ends were trimmed by 6 bases and 0 bases, with 8 bases remaining between them. The CDR3 totals 13 residues. Germline-derived CDR1 and CDR2 are SGHTA and FQGNSA. CDR3 in DNA: TGTGCCAGCAGAGTCAGGGCTAACTATGGCTACACCTTC. Translated: CASRVRANYGYTF.

V gene TRBV19 combines with J gene TRBJ1-3, with D unclear. Germline CDR1 and CDR2: LNHDA and SQIVND (reference sequence). This CDR3 spans 13 amino acids. V lost 11 bases to trimming and J lost 1 base, with 12 bases between them. In DNA form, the CDR3 reads TGTGCCGGATCTCCTGAATCTGGAAACACCATATATTTT. Protein product: CAGSPESGNTIYF. The complete variable domain, with remaining parts taken from reference TRBV19 and TRBJ1-3, reads DGGITQSPKYLFRKEGQNVTLSCEQNLNHDAMYWYRQDPGQGLRLIYYSQIVNDFQKGDIAEGYSVSREKKESFPLTVTSAQKNPTAFYLCAGSPESGNTIYFGEGSWLTVV.